This TCR beta chain is from a study of early T cells in non-severe SARS-CoV-2 infection. Looking at the study overall: Sequenced material consisted of bulk RNA (from unsorted whole blood), and chains were unpaired.

The V gene lost 6 bases and the J gene lost 1 base, with 12 bases spanning the gap. Germline CDR1 SEHNR, CDR2 FQNEAQ (reference sequence). CDR3 length equals 14 residues. Study-level points and caveats: Matching results from VDJdb favored anti-spike CD8 responses, leaving private and CD4 specificities undetected.

Judged by abundance, this clonotype is medium-sized. Its target is unknown. Tagging with unique molecular identifiers was applied to individual cDNA molecules. TCRdb re-analysed the 5' RACE reads in MiXCR, keeping a single row per CDR3 protein. Of around 12,000 distinct CDR3 sequences in the sample, 4.8% were seen once. Source material: whole blood. The chain carries TRBV7-9 and TRBJ1-1; tentative D call: TRBD1 (5 bases). The source is an adult who was a healthcare worker with PCR-confirmed SARS-CoV-2 infection or an uninfected control (not recorded which). Here the CDR3 reads CASSIRVKNTEAFF. The CDR3 DNA sequence: TGTGCCAGCAGTATCAGGGTCAAGAACACTGAAGCTTTCTTT.